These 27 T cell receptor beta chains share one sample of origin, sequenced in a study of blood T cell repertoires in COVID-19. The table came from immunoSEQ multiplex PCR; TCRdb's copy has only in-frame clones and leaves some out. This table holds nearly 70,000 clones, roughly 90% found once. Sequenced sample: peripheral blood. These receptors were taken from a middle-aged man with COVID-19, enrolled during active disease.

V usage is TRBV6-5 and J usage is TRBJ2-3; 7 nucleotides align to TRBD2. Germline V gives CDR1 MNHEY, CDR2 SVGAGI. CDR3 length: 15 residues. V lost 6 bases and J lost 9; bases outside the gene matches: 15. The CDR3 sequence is CASRGLAVAAGTQYF. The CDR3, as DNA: TGTGCCAGCAGAGGCCTAGCGGTGGCGGCGGGGACGCAGTATTTT.

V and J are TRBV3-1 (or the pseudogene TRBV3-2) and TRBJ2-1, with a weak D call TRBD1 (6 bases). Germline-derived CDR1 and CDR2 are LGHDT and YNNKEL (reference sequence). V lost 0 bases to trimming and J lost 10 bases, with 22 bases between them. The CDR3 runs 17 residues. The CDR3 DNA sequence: TGTGCCAGCAGCCAAGATTGGGATCTAACCCAGGGGTTCGAGCAGTTCTTC. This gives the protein CASSQDWDLTQGFEQFF.

CDR3 residues: CASRPEQPPPEAFF. The CDR3 coding sequence is TGTGCCAGCAGGCCCGAACAACCCCCACCTGAAGCTTTCTTT. The V gene is TRBV5-5, the J gene TRBJ1-1; D not resolved. Germline V gene data show CDR1 as SGHKS and CDR2 as YYEKEE (reference sequence). Between the trimmed V and J ends, which lost 5 bases and 6 bases, there was a span of 17 bases. The CDR3 spans 14 residues.

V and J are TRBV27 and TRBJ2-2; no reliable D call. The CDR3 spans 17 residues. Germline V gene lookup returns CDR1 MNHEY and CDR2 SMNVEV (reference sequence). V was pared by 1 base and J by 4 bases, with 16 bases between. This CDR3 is CASSLYYPRSGTGELFF. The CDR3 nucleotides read TGTGCCAGCAGTTTATATTACCCCCGGAGTGGCACCGGGGAGCTGTTTTTT.

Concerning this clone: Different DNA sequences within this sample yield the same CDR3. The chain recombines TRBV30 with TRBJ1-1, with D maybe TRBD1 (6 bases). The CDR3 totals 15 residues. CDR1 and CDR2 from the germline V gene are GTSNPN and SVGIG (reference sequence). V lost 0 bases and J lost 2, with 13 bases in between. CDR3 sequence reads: CAWSVRGGVNTEAFF. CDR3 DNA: TGTGCCTGGAGTGTACGGGGGGGCGTAAACACTGAAGCTTTCTTT.

The DNA of the CDR3 is TGTGCCAGCAGCCATGGGGGGGGCAGCAATGAGCAGTTCTTC. Residues: CASSHGGGSNEQFF. The gene calls are TRBV3-1 (or the pseudogene TRBV3-2) and TRBJ2-1; D might be TRBD2 (7 bases). With 3 bases removed from V and 6 bases from J, the gap between germline ends came to 12 bases. Germline V CDR1 and CDR2: LGHDT, YNNKEL (reference sequence). The length of the CDR3 is 14 residues.

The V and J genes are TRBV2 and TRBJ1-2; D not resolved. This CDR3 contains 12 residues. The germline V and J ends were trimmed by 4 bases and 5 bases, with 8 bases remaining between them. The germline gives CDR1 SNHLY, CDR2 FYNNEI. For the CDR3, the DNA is TGTGCCAGCAGTGGTTCGGGTTATGGCTACACCTTC. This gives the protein CASSGSGYGYTF.

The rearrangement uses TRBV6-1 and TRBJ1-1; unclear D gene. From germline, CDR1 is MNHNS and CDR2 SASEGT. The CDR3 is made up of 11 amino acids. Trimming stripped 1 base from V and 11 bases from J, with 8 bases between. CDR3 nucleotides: TGTGCCAGCAGTGAAGGGAGGGCTGCTTTCTTT. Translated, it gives CASSEGRAAFF.

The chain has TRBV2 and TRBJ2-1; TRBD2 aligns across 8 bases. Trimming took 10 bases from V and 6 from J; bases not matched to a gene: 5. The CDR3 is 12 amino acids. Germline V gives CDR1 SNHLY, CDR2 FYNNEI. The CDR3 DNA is TGTGCCACCGTAGCGGGGACCAATGAGCAGTTCTTC. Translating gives CATVAGTNEQFF.

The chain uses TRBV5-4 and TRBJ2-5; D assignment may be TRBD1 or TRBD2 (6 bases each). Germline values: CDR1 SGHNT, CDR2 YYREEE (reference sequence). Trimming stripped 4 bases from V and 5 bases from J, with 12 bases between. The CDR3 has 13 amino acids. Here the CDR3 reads CASSMGGTETQYF. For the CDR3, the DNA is TGTGCCAGCAGCATGGGGGGCACGGAGACCCAGTACTTC.

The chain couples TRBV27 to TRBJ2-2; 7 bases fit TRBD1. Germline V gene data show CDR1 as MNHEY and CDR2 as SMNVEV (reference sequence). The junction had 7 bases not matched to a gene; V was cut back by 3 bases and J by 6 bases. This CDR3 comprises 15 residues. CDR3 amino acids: CASSLGRGRAGELFF. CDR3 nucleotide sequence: TGTGCCAGCAGTTTGGGAAGGGGGCGAGCCGGGGAGCTGTTTTTT.

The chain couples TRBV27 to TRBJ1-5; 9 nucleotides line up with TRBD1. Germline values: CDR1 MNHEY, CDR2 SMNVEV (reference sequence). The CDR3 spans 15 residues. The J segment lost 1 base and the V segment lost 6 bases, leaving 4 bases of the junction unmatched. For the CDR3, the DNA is TGTGCCAGCAGGGGACAGGGCCGCAGCAATCAGCCCCAGCATTTT. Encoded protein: CASRGQGRSNQPQHF.

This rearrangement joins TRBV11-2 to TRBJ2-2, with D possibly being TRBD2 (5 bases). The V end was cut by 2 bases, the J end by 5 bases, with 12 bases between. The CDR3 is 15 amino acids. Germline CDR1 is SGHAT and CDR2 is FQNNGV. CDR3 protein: CASSLYGSVTGELFF. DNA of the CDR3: TGTGCCAGCAGCTTATACGGTAGCGTGACCGGGGAGCTGTTTTTT.

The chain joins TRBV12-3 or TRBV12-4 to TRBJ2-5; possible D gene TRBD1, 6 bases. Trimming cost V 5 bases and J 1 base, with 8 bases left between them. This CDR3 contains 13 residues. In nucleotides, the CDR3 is TGTGCCAGCAGTACGGACAGCCAAGAGACCCAGTACTTC. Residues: CASSTDSQETQYF.

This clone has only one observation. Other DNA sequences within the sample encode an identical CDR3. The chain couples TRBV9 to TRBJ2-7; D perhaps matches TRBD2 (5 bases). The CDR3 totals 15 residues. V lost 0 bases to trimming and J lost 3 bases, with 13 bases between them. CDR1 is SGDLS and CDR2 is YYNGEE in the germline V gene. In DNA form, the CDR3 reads TGTGCCAGCAGCGTAGGAGGTGCTAGCAGCTACGAGCAGTACTTC. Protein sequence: CASSVGGASSYEQYF.

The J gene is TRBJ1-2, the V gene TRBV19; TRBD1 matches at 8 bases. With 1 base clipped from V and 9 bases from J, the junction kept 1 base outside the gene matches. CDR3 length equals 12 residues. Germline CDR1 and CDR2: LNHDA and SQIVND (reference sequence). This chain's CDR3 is CASSIGQGRYTF. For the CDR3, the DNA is TGTGCCAGTAGTATAGGACAGGGGCGCTACACCTTC.

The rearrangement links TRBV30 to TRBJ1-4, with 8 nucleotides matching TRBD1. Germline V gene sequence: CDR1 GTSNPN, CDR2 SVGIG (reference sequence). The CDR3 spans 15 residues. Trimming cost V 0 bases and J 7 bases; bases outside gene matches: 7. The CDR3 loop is CAWSVTGQAGEKLFF. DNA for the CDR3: TGTGCCTGGAGTGTGACGGGACAGGCAGGTGAAAAACTGTTTTTT.

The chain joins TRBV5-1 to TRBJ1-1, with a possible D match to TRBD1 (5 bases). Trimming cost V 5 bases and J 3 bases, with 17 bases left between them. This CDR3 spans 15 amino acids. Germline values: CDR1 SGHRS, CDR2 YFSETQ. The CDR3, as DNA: TGCGCCAGCAGGATAGGAGGGGACGTGGACACTGAAGCTTTCTTT. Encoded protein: CASRIGGDVDTEAFF.

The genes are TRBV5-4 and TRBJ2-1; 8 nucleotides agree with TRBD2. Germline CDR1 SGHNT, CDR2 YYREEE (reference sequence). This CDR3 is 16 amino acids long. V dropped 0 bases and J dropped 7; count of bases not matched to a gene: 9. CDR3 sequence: CASSLDRGGPDNEQFF. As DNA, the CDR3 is TGTGCCAGCAGCTTGGACCGGGGGGGGCCGGATAATGAGCAGTTCTTC.

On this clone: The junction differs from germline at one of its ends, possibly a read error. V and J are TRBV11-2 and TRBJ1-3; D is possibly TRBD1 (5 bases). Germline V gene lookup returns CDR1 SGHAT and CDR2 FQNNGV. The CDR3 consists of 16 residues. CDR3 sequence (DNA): TGTGCCAGCAGCCCTGCAGGGAACTTGGGAGGAAGCACCATATATTTT. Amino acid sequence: CASSPAGNLGGSTIYF.

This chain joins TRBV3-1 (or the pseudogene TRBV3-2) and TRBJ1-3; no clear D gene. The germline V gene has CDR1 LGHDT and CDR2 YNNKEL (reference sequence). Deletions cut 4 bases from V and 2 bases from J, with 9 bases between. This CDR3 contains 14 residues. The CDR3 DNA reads TGTGCCAGCAGCCTCGGGATACCTGGAAACACCATATATTTT. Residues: CASSLGIPGNTIYF.

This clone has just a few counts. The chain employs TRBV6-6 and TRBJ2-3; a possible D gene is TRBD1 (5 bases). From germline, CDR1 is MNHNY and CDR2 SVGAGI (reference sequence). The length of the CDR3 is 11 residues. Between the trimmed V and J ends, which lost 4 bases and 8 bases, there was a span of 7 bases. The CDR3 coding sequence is TGTGCCAGCAGTTCCCAGGGTACGCAGTATTTT. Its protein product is CASSSQGTQYF.

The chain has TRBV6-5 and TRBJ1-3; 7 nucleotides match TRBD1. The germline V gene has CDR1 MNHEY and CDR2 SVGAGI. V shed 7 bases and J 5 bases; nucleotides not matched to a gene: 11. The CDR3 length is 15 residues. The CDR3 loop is CASMTDRDMRNTIYF. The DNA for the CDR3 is TGTGCCAGCATGACCGACAGGGATATGAGAAACACCATATATTTT.

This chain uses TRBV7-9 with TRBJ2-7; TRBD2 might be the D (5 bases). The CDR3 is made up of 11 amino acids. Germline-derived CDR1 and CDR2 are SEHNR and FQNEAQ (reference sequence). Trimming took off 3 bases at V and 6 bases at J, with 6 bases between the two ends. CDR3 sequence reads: CASSFRGEQYF. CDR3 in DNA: TGTGCCAGCAGCTTCCGGGGCGAGCAGTACTTC.

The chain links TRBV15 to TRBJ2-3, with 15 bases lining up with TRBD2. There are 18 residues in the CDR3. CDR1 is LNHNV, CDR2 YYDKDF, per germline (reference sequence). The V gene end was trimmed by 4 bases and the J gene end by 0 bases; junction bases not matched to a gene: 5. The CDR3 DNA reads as TGTGCCACCAGCAACGGGACTAGCGGGGGGTTTAGCACAGATACGCAGTATTTT. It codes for CATSNGTSGGFSTDTQYF.

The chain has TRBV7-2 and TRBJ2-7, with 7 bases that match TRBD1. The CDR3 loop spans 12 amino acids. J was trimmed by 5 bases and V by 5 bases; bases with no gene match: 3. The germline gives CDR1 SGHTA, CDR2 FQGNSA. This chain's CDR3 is CASSPTGDEQYF. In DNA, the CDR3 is TGTGCCAGCAGCCCTACAGGGGACGAGCAGTACTTC.

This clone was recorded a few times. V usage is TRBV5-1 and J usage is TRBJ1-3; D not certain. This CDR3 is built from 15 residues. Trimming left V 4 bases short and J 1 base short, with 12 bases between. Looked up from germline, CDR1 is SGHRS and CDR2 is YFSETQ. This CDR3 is CASSVNSGSGNTIYF. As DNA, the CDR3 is TGCGCCAGCAGCGTAAACAGCGGTTCTGGAAACACCATATATTTT. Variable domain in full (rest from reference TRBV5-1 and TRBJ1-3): KAGVTQTPRYLIKTRGQQVTLSCSPISGHRSVSWYQQTPGQGLQFLFEYFSETQRNKGNFPGRFSGRQFSNSRSEMNVSTLELGDSALYLCASSVNSGSGNTIYFGEGSWLTVV.